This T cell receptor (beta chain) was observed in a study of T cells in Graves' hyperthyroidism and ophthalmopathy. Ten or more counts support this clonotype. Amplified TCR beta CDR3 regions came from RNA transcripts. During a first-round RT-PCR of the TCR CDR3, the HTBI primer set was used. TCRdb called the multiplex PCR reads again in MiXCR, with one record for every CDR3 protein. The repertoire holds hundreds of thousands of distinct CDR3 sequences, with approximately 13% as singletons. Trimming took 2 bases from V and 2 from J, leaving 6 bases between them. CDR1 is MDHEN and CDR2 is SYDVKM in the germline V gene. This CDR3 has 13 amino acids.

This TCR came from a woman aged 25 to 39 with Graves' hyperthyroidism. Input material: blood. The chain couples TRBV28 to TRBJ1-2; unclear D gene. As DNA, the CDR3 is TGTGCCAGCAGTTTAATGGGGAACTATGGCTACACCTTC. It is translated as CASSLMGNYGYTF.